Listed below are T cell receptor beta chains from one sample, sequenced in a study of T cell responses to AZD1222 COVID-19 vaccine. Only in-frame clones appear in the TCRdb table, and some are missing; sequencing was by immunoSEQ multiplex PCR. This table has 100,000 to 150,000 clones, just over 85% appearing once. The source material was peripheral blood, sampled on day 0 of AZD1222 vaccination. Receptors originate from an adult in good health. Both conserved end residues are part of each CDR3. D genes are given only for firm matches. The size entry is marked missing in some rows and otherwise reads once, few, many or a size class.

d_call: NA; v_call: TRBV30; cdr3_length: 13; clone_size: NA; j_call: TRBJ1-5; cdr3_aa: CAWSVQSNQPQHF; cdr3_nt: TGTGCCTGGAGTGTGCAGAGCAATCAGCCCCAGCATTTT
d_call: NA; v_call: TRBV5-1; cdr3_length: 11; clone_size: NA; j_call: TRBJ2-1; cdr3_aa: CASSVGNEQFF; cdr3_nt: TGCGCCAGCAGTGTGGGGAATGAGCAGTTCTTC
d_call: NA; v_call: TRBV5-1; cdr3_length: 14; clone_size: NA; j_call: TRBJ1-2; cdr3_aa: CASSLDSGVYGYTF; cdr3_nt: TGCGCCAGCAGCTTGGACTCAGGGGTTTATGGCTACACCTTC
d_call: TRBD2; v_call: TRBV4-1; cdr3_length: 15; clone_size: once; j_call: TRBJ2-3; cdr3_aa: CASSHLAVTTDTQYF; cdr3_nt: TGCGCCAGCAGCCACCTAGCGGTTACCACAGATACGCAGTATTTT
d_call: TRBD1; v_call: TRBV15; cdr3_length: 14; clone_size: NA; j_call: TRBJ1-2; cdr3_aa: CATSMGTGRYGYTF; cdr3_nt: TGTGCCACCAGCATGGGGACAGGGCGCTATGGCTACACCTTC
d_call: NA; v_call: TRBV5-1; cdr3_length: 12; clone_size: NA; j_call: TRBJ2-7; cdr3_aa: CASSFRGAEQYF; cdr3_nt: TGCGCCAGCAGCTTCAGGGGAGCCGAGCAGTACTTC
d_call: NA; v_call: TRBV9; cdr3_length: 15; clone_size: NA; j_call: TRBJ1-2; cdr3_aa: CASSVGQNGGYGYTF; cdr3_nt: TGTGCCAGCAGCGTAGGACAAAATGGGGGGTATGGCTACACCTTC
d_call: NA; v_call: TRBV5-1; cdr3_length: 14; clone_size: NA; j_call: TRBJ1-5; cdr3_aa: CASSLEGMAQPQHF; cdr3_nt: TGCGCCAGCAGCTTGGAAGGAATGGCTCAGCCCCAGCATTTT
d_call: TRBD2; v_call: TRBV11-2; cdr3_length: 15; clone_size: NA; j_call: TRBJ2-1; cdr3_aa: CASRSSGLRYNEQFF; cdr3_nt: TGTGCCAGCAGATCTAGCGGGCTCCGCTACAATGAGCAGTTCTTC
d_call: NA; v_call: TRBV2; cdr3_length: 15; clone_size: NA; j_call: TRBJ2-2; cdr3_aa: CASSGSGPNTGELFF; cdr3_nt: TGTGCCAGCAGTGGGTCAGGGCCGAACACCGGGGAGCTGTTTTTT
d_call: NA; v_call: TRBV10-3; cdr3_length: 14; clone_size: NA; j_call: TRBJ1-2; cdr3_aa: CAISESRAGYGYTF; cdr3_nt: TGTGCCATCAGTGAGTCTAGGGCAGGCTATGGCTACACCTTC
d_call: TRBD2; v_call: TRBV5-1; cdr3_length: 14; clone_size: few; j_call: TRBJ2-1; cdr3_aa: CASSTRTSGESLFF; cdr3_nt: TGCGCCAGCAGCACCAGGACTAGCGGGGAATCACTGTTCTTC
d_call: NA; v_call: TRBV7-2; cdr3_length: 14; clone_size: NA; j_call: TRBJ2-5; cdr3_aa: CASSLAPPVETQYF; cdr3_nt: TGTGCCAGCAGCTTAGCGCCTCCCGTTGAGACCCAGTACTTC
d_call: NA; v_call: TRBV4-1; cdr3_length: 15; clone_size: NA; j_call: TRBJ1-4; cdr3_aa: CASSQDWGKREKLFF; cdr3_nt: TGCGCCAGCAGCCAAGACTGGGGGAAGCGGGAAAAACTGTTTTTT
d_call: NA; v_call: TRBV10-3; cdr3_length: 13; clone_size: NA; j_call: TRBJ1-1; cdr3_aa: CAIAPGRNTEAFF; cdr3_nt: TGTGCCATCGCCCCAGGGCGGAACACTGAAGCTTTCTTT
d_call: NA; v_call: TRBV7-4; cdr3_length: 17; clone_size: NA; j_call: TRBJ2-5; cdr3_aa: CASSLPKTAKSEETQYF; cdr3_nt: TGTGCCAGCAGCTTGCCGAAGACAGCCAAGTCGGAGGAGACCCAGTACTTC
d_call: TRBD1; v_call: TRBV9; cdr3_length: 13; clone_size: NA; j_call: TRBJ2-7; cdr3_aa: CASSMGQNYEQYF; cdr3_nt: TGTGCCAGCAGCATGGGACAGAACTACGAGCAGTACTTC
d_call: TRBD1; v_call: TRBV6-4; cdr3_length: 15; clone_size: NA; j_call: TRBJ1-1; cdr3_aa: CASSITGGAGTEAFF; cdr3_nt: TGTGCCAGCAGTATAACAGGGGGCGCAGGGACTGAAGCTTTCTTT
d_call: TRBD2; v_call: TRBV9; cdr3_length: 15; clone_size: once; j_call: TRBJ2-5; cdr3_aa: CASSGTSGGEETQYF; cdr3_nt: TGTGCCAGCAGCGGTACTAGCGGGGGGGAAGAGACCCAGTACTTC
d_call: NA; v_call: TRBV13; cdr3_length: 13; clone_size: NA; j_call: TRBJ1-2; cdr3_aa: CASSRPGDRGYTF; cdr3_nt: TGTGCCAGCAGCCGCCCGGGGGATAGAGGCTACACCTTC
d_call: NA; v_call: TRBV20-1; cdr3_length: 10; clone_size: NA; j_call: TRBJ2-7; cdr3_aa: CSAMAGGQYF; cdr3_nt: TGCAGTGCCATGGCCGGGGGACAGTACTTC
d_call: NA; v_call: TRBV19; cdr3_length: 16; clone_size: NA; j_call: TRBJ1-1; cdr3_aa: CASSIYGLWTNTEAFF; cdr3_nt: TGTGCCAGTAGTATTTATGGCCTTTGGACGAACACTGAAGCTTTCTTT
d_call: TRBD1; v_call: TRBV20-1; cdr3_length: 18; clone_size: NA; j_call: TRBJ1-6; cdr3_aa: CSASTGGSSSSYNSPLHF; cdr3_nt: TGCAGTGCTAGTACAGGGGGCTCTTCGAGCTCCTATAATTCACCCCTCCACTTT
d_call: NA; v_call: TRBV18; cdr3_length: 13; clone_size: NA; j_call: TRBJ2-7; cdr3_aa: CASSPSGDSEQYF; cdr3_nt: TGTGCCAGCTCACCGTCCGGGGATTCGGAGCAGTACTTC
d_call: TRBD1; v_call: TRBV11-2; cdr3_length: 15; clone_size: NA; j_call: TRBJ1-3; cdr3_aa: CASSLTPGQGNTIYF; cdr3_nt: TGTGCCAGCAGCTTAACTCCGGGACAGGGAAACACCATATATTTT
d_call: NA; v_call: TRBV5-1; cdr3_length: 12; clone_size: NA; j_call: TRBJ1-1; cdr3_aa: CASSLEDSEAFF; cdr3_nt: TGCGCCAGCAGCTTGGAGGACAGTGAAGCTTTCTTT
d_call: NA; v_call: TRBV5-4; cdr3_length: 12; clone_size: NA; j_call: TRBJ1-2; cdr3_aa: CASRLGTYGYTF; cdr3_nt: TGTGCCAGCAGATTGGGGACCTATGGCTACACCTTC
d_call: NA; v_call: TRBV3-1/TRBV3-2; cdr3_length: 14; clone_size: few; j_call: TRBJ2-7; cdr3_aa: CASSLGGAPYEQYF; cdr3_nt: TGTGCCAGCAGCCTCGGGGGCGCGCCCTACGAGCAGTACTTC
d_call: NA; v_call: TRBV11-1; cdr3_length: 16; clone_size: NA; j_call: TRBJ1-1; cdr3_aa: CASSPRNAFFNTEAFF; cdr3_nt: TGTGCCAGCAGCCCTAGAAACGCGTTTTTCAACACTGAAGCTTTCTTT
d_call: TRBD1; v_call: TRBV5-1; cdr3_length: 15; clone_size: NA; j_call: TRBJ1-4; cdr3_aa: CASSETGTGGEKLFF; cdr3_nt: TGCGCCAGCAGTGAAACCGGGACAGGGGGTGAAAAACTGTTTTTT
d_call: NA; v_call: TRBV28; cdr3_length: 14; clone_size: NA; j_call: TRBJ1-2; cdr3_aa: CASSLPVPNYGYTF; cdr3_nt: TGTGCCAGCAGTTTACCGGTCCCTAACTATGGCTACACCTTC
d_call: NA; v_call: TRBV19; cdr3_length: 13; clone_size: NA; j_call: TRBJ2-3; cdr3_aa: CASSDPPRDTQYF; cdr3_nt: TGTGCCAGTAGTGACCCACCCCGGGATACGCAGTATTTT
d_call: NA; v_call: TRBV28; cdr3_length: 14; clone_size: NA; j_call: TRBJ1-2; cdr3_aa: CASSLRRGVYGYTF; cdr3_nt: TGTGCCAGCAGTTTACGTCGCGGCGTCTATGGCTACACCTTC
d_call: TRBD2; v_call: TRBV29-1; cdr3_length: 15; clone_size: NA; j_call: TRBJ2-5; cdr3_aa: CSVEERLAGGQTQYF; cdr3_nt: TGCAGCGTTGAAGAGCGACTAGCGGGAGGACAGACCCAGTACTTC
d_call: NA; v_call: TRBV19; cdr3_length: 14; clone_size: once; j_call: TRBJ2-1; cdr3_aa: CASSISTEVHEQFF; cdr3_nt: TGTGCCAGTAGTATTTCGACTGAGGTCCATGAGCAGTTCTTC
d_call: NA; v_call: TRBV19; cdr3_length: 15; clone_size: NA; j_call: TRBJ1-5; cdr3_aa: CASSFGGLSNQPQHF; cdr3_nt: TGTGCCAGTAGTTTCGGGGGGCTTAGCAATCAGCCCCAGCATTTT
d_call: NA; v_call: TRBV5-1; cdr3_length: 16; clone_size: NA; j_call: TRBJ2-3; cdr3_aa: CASSLQYRAEADTQYF; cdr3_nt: TGCGCCAGCAGCTTGCAGTACCGGGCCGAGGCAGATACGCAGTATTTT
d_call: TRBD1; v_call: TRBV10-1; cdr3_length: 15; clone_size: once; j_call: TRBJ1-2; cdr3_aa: CASSEDRGCGYGYTF; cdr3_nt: TGCGCCAGCAGTGAGGACAGGGGTTGCGGCTATGGCTACACCTTC
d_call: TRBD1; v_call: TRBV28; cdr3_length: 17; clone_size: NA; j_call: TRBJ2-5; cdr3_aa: CASSPLAGQGVEETQYF; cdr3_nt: TGTGCCAGCAGTCCCCTGGCGGGACAGGGTGTCGAGGAGACCCAGTACTTC
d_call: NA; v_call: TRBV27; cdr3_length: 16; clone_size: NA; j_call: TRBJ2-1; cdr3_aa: CASSLKPGGSYNEQFF; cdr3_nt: TGTGCCAGCAGTTTAAAGCCGGGTGGTTCCTACAATGAGCAGTTCTTC
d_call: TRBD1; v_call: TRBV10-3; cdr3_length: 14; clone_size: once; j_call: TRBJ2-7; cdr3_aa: CAISPGTGRDEQYF; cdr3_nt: TGTGCCATCAGTCCCGGGACAGGTCGGGACGAGCAGTACTTC
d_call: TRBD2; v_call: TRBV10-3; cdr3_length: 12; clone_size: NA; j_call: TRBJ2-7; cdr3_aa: CAISSSGGEQYF; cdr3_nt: TGTGCCATCAGTTCTAGCGGTGGGGAGCAGTACTTC
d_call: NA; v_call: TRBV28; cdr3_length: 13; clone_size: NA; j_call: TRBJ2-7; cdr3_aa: CASSTGTKYEQYF; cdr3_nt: TGTGCCAGCAGTACCGGGACAAAATACGAGCAGTACTTC